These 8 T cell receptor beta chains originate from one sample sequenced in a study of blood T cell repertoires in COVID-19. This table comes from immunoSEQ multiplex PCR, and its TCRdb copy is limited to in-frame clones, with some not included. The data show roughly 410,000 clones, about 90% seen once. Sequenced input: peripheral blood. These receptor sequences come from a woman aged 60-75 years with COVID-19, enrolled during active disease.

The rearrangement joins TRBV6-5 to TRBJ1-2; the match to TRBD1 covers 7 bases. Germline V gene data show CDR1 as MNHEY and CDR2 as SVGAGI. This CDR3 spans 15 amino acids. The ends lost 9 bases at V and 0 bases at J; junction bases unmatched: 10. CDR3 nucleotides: TGTGCCAGTATGCTTGGGACAGCCGCTAACTATGGCTACACCTTC. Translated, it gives CASMLGTAANYGYTF.

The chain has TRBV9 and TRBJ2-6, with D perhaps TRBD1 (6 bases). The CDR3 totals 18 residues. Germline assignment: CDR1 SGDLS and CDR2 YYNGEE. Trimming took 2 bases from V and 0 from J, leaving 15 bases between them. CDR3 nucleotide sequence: TGTGCCAGCAGCGTCTGGACAGTGGGTATCTCTGGGGCCAACGTCCTGACTTTC. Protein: CASSVWTVGISGANVLTF. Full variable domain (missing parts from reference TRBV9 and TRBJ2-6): DSGVTQTPKHLITATGQRVTLRCSPRSGDLSVYWYQQSLDQGLQFLIQYYNGEERAKGNILERFSAQQFPDLHSELNLSSLELGDSALYFCASSVWTVGISGANVLTFGAGSRLTVL.

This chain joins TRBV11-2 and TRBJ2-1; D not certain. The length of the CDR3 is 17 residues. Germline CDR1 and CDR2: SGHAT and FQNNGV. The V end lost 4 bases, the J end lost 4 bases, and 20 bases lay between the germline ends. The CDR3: CASSSTPARKEYNEQFF. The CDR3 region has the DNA TGTGCCAGCAGCTCCACCCCGGCACGGAAGGAGTACAATGAGCAGTTCTTC. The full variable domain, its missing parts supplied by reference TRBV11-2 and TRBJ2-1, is EAGVAQSPRYKIIEKRQSVAFWCNPISGHATLYWYQQILGQGPKLLIQFQNNGVVDDSQLPKDRFSAERLKGVDSTLKIQPAKLEDSAVYLCASSSTPARKEYNEQFFGPGTRLTVL.

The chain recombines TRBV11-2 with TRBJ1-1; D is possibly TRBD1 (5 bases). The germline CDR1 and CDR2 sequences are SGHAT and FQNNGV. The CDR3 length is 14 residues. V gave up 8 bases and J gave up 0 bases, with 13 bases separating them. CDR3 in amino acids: CASGSQGMNTEAFF. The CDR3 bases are TGTGCCAGCGGTAGCCAGGGAATGAACACTGAAGCTTTCTTT.

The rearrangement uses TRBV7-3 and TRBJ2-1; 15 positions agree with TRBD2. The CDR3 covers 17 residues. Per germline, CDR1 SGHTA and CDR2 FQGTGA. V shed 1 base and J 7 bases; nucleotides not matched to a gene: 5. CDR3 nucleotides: TGTGCCAGCAGCTTAAGGACTAGCGGGGGGGCCGCGAATGAGCAGTTCTTC. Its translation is CASSLRTSGGAANEQFF.

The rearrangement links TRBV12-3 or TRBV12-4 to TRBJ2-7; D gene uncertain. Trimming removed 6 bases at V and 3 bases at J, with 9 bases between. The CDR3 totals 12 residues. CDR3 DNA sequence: TGTGCCAGCAGCTTCCAGTTCTACGAGCAGTACTTC. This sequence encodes CASSFQFYEQYF.

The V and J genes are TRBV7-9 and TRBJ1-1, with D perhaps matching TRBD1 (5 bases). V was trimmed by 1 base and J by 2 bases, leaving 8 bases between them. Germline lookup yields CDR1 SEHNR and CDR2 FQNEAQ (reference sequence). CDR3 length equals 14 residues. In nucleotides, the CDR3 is TGTGCCAGCAGCTTAGGACAGAAAAACACTGAAGCTTTCTTT. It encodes CASSLGQKNTEAFF.

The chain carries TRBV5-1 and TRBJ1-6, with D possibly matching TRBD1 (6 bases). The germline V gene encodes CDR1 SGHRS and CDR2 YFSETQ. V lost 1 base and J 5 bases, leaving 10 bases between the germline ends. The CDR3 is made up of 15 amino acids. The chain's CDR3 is CASSLSAGDNSPLHF. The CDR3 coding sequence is TGCGCCAGCAGCTTGTCGGCAGGGGATAATTCACCCCTCCACTTT. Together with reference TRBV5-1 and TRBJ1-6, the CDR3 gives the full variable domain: KAGVTQTPRYLIKTRGQQVTLSCSPISGHRSVSWYQQTPGQGLQFLFEYFSETQRNKGNFPGRFSGRQFSNSRSEMNVSTLELGDSALYLCASSLSAGDNSPLHFGNGTRLTVT.